This entry lists 16 T cell receptor beta chains sequenced from one sample in a study of tumor-infiltrating lymphocytes in oesophageal squamous cell carcinoma. Each CDR3 protein is one row after TCRdb ran MiXCR on the PCR reads. The sample lists 15,000 to 20,000 distinct CDR3 sequences; roughly 53% were seen once. Sequencing used esophageal tumor tissue. The receptors stem from a male donor with esophageal squamous cell carcinoma.

The V gene is TRBV6-6, the J gene TRBJ1-5; TRBD1 agrees at 7 bases. Germline V CDR1 and CDR2: MNHNY, SVGAGI (reference sequence). The CDR3 spans 15 residues. Trimming cost V 5 bases and J 7 bases; bases outside gene matches: 11. The CDR3 region is CASSVWDSAGQPQHF. In nucleotides, the CDR3 is TGTGCCAGCAGTGTATGGGACAGCGCAGGCCAGCCCCAGCATTTT.

This clonotype was counted at least ten times. The genes are TRBV24-1 and TRBJ2-4; 7 nucleotides agree with TRBD1. The CDR3 extends over 15 amino acids. Germline CDR1 reads KGHDR; CDR2 reads SFDVKD. With 6 bases clipped from V and 4 bases from J, the junction kept 8 bases outside the gene matches. This CDR3 is CATSPRQGDKNIQYF. In nucleotides, the CDR3 is TGTGCCACCAGTCCCCGGCAGGGGGATAAAAACATTCAGTACTTC.

Concerning this clonotype: This clone may be a read error of a much larger clone one base away. The V and J genes are TRBV19 and TRBJ2-2; D is perhaps TRBD1 (6 bases). The CDR3 is made up of 14 amino acids. CDR1 and CDR2 from the germline V gene are LNHDA and SQIVND (reference sequence). The CDR3 nucleotides read TGTACCAGTAACTGGGGGCCGGGGACCGGGGAGCTGTTTTTT. Translating gives CTSNWGPGTGELFF.

By its share, this clonotype is medium-sized. This chain connects TRBV7-6 to TRBJ2-3; D gene uncertain. Germline V gives CDR1 SGHVS, CDR2 FNYEAQ. The CDR3 is made up of 15 amino acids. The V gene lost 1 base and the J gene lost 0 bases, with 8 bases spanning the gap. In DNA form, the CDR3 reads TGTGCCAGCAGCTTAGAGGGTCTGAGCACAGATACGCAGTATTTT. Its translation is CASSLEGLSTDTQYF.

The chain recombines TRBV7-8 with TRBJ2-2; no definite D call. This CDR3 region has 15 residues. The germline CDR1 and CDR2 sequences are SGHVS and FQNEAQ. The V gene lost 5 bases and the J gene lost 7 bases, with 17 bases spanning the gap. The CDR3 DNA is TGTGCCAGCAGCCTGTACCTGGGAAAGGGCGGGGAGCTGTTTTTT. The encoded protein is CASSLYLGKGGELFF.

J is TRBJ2-4 and V is TRBV7-6; D remains unclear. With the DNA end fitting TRBJ2-7 better, the J assignment may be wrong. The CDR3 runs 14 residues. Germline V gives CDR1 SGHVS, CDR2 FNYEAQ. The CDR3 sequence is CASSFGPRNHEQYF. CDR3 in DNA: TGTGCCAGCAGCTTCGGGCCCAGGAACCACGAGCAGTACTTC.

This clonotype has more than one count but fewer than ten. The chain carries TRBV10-3 and TRBJ2-3; weak D call: TRBD1 (6 bases). Trimming removed 0 bases at V and 0 bases at J, with 7 bases between. The germline V gene has CDR1 ENHRY and CDR2 SYGVKD. The CDR3 is 15 amino acids. CDR3 in DNA: TGTGCCATCAGTGAGTCGGGGGCTAGCACAGATACGCAGTATTTT. Its translation: CAISESGASTDTQYF.

The sample holds a few counts of this clonotype. The chain uses TRBV7-2 and TRBJ2-1; 12 bases map to TRBD2. Germline V gene sequence: CDR1 SGHTA, CDR2 FQGNSA. CDR3 length equals 14 residues. The trim removed 6 bases at V and 6 bases at J, leaving 3 bases unmatched. CDR3 sequence reads: CASRRTSGINEQFF. The DNA for the CDR3 is TGTGCCAGCAGACGGACTAGCGGGATCAATGAGCAGTTCTTC.

This clonotype occurred a few times. The V call is TRBV7-9, the J call TRBJ2-7; no definite D call. The J call may be incorrect, as the DNA end agrees better with TRBJ1-2. Germline lookup yields CDR1 SEHNR and CDR2 FQNEAQ (reference sequence). The CDR3 is 14 residues long. The CDR3 DNA reads TGTGCCAGCAGCTTAGGCGGCAGTAGCTATGGCTACACCTTC. Translation gives CASSLGGSSYGYTF.

The chain carries TRBV7-2 and TRBJ2-7, with unresolved D. Germline-derived CDR1 and CDR2 are SGHTA and FQGNSA. The ends were cut back, 5 bases at V and 4 bases at J, with 9 bases in the middle. The CDR3 spans 12 residues. The CDR3 DNA reads TGTGCCAGCAGCAGCTTTGGGTACGAGCAGTACTTC. It codes for CASSSFGYEQYF.

V gene TRBV12-3 or TRBV12-4 combines with J gene TRBJ2-5; TRBD1 aligns across 9 bases. The J call is in doubt because the DNA end fits TRBJ2-1 better. There are 15 residues in the CDR3. The CDR3 DNA follows: TGTGCCAGCAGTTTATGGGGACAGGGATACAATGAGCAGTTCTTC. Amino acids: CASSLWGQGYNEQFF.

The chain is built from TRBV7-8 and TRBJ2-1; TRBD1 is a possible D gene (5 bases). The germline CDR1 and CDR2 sequences are SGHVS and FQNEAQ. Trimming removed 2 bases at V and 1 base at J, with 9 bases between. CDR3 size: 15 residues. The CDR3 DNA reads TGTGCCAGCAGCTTAATGGGGCCGTCCTACAATGAGCAGTTCTTC. Translation gives CASSLMGPSYNEQFF.

Relative to its sample, this clonotype is medium-sized (0.01 to 0.1%). The CDR3, as DNA: TGTGCCAGCAGTGTGGACACGAGCTCCTACAATGAGCAGTTCTTC. Its protein product is CASSVDTSSYNEQFF. This rearrangement joins TRBV6-1 to TRBJ2-1; TRBD1 might be the D (5 bases). V was pared by 4 bases and J by 0 bases, with 10 bases between. Germline lookup yields CDR1 MNHNS and CDR2 SASEGT. This CDR3 has 15 residues.

This clonotype was found a few times. This CDR3 reads CASRGERLNTGELFF. CDR3 coding DNA: TGTGCCAGCAGGGGGGAGCGGCTGAACACCGGGGAGCTGTTTTTT. V usage is TRBV6-4 and J usage is TRBJ2-2, with D tentatively TRBD1 or TRBD2 (5 bases each). Trimming removed 6 bases at V and 1 base at J, with 12 bases between. Germline CDR1 MRHNA, CDR2 SNTAGT. This CDR3 is 15 amino acids long.

This clonotype showed up just a few times. The chain employs TRBV7-2 and TRBJ1-4; D call uncertain. The V gene lost 4 bases and the J gene lost 0 bases, with 6 bases spanning the gap. There are 14 residues in the CDR3. Germline CDR1 and CDR2: SGHTA and FQGNSA. The CDR3 region has the DNA TGTGCCAGCAGCTCGGTCTCAACTAATGAAAAACTGTTTTTT. Protein product: CASSSVSTNEKLFF.

This clonotype was found once. The junction departs from germline at one end; a sequencing error may be responsible. This sequence joins TRBV12-3 or TRBV12-4 and TRBJ1-1; 8 positions agree with TRBD1. This CDR3 comprises 14 residues. The CDR3 coding sequence is TGTGCCAGCAGTACCCAAACAGGGGGGACTGCAGCTTTCTTT. Its translation: CASSTQTGGTAAFF.